This T cell receptor beta chain was captured in a study of blood T cell repertoires in COVID-19. Across the whole study: T cells, B-cell-depleted T cells, or PBMCs supplied cDNA or gDNA.

Generated by immunoSEQ multiplex PCR, the TCRdb table keeps only in-frame clones and is missing some. The data contain under 250,000 clones, over 70% of them singletons. This clone has just a few counts. Participants were aged about 18 to 90 years from about two dozen US areas. Assignment of participants to cohorts was predicated upon participant-reported clinical history. A case of COVID-19 had been met by exposed participants within 2 weeks before study entry. V gave up 1 base and J gave up 1 base, with 17 bases separating them. The CDR3 sequence is 18 residues long. Per the germline V gene, CDR1 is SGHAT and CDR2 is FQNNGV.

Sample: PBMCs or T cells enriched from blood (not recorded which). The chain carries TRBV11-2 and TRBJ2-1; possible D gene TRBD2, 6 bases. This receptor was obtained from a woman aged 35 to 49 who had been exposed to COVID-19. CDR3 region: CASSLGGGPGRSYNEQFF. DNA of the CDR3: TGTGCCAGCAGCTTAGGAGGAGGGCCGGGGCGTTCCTACAATGAGCAGTTCTTC.